The clone carrying this T cell receptor beta chain was detected only a few times. Trimming at V came to 7 bases and at J to 9 bases, leaving 8 bases not matched to a gene. This CDR3 has 13 residues. Germline CDR1 reads SGHAT; CDR2 reads FQNNGV. Profiled with immunoSEQ multiplex PCR; TCRdb holds only in-frame clones, not every one. The sample shows about 40,000 clones, 70% to 90% of them seen only once. The data are from a study of OX40 agonist ivuxolimab in advanced cancers. The chain is built from TRBV11-2 and TRBJ2-2, with TRBD2 identical over 7 bases. The sample consisted of CD4+ or CD8+ T cells sorted from blood, taken in a trial of the OX40 agonist ivuxolimab. The clonotype was recovered from an adult with an advanced solid tumor such as melanoma, head and neck, liver or kidney cancer. DNA for the CDR3: TGTGCCAGCACGGGCGGGGGAGTCAGGGAGCTGTTTTTT. This sequence encodes CASTGGGVRELFF.